These 28 T cell receptor beta chains came from one sample sequenced in a study of blood T cell repertoires in COVID-19. The repertoire was sequenced with immunoSEQ multiplex PCR; TCRdb's copy has only in-frame clones and lacks some. The repertoire holds 20,000 to 30,000 clones, with approximately 86% as singletons. Source material: peripheral blood. Receptors were obtained from a human donor in a cohort sampled during active COVID-19.

The V call is TRBV7-6, the J call TRBJ2-2; 12 bases are shared with TRBD2. Germline V lookup: CDR1 SGHVS, CDR2 FNYEAQ. The V and J ends lost 3 bases and 4 bases, in that order; junction bases with no gene match: 9. The CDR3 has 18 amino acids. The chain's CDR3 is CASSFGLAGGPGTGELFF. CDR3 DNA: TGTGCCAGCAGCTTTGGCCTAGCGGGAGGGCCGGGCACCGGGGAGCTGTTTTTT.

V gene TRBV11-2 combines with J gene TRBJ1-1; no definite D call. The CDR3 sequence is 14 residues long. Trimming removed 5 bases from V and 3 bases from J, with 13 bases in between. CDR1 is SGHAT and CDR2 is FQNNGV in the germline V gene. Here the CDR3 reads CASSLRNRYTEAFF. DNA for the CDR3: TGTGCCAGCAGCCTACGAAACCGGTACACTGAAGCTTTCTTT.

The chain combines TRBV28 with TRBJ1-5, with TRBD1 matching over 10 bases. Per germline, CDR1 MDHEN and CDR2 SYDVKM. CDR3 length equals 15 residues. V lost 5 bases, J lost 6 bases, and 7 bases stayed unmatched. The chain's CDR3 is CASSLRDRGFQPQHF. DNA of the CDR3: TGTGCCAGCAGTCTGCGGGACAGGGGATTTCAGCCCCAGCATTTT.

The chain has TRBV7-2 and TRBJ2-7, with D perhaps TRBD2 (5 bases). In germline, CDR1 is SGHTA, CDR2 FQGNSA. The CDR3 length is 14 residues. Trimming removed 1 base from V and 4 bases from J, with 11 bases in between. The DNA for the CDR3 is TGTGCCAGCAGCTTAGGACTAACCCTTTACGAGCAGTACTTC. Translating gives CASSLGLTLYEQYF.

The chain links TRBV5-6 to TRBJ1-2; 10 bases are a match to TRBD1. The CDR3 is 18 amino acids. Unmatched junction bases numbered 20, after V lost 4 bases and J lost 8 bases. Per germline, CDR1 SGHDT and CDR2 YYEEEE. The CDR3 is CASSRVAGDRGSPGGYTF. The CDR3 DNA reads as TGTGCCAGCAGCCGAGTGGCTGGGGACAGGGGCTCCCCTGGGGGCTACACCTTC.

V is TRBV19 and J is TRBJ2-4; 10 nucleotides agree with TRBD2. CDR1 and CDR2 (germline): LNHDA, SQIVND (reference sequence). The CDR3 is made up of 15 amino acids. Losses at the gene ends were 1 base for V and 4 bases for J; bases not matched to a gene: 1. The CDR3, as DNA: TGTGCCAGTAGTATAGCGACTAGCGGGAAAAACATTCAGTACTTC. The encoded protein is CASSIATSGKNIQYF.

V gene TRBV10-3 combines with J gene TRBJ1-1, with 7 nucleotides matching TRBD1. Germline assignment: CDR1 ENHRY and CDR2 SYGVKD. The junction had 4 bases not matched to a gene; V was cut back by 6 bases and J by 0 bases. The CDR3 length is 14 residues. The CDR3 reads CAIRTDRLNTEAFF. CDR3 bases: TGTGCCATCAGGACGGACAGGCTGAACACTGAAGCTTTCTTT.

CDR3: CASRGGQGYEAGGYEQYF. CDR3 DNA sequence: TGTGCCAGCAGGGGTGGGCAGGGGTACGAAGCGGGAGGATACGAGCAGTACTTC. The chain combines TRBV11-2 with TRBJ2-7; 9 bases align to TRBD2. This CDR3 has 18 amino acids. J lost 4 bases, V lost 6 bases, and 19 bases had no gene match. From germline, CDR1 is SGHAT and CDR2 FQNNGV.

This clone was recorded only once. The chain carries TRBV6-5 and TRBJ2-7; 8 bases match TRBD1. CDR1 and CDR2 (germline): MNHEY, SVGAGI. The CDR3 covers 15 residues. J lost 0 bases, V lost 5 bases, and 6 bases had no gene match. CDR3 DNA sequence: TGTGCCAGCAGTAGGGGACAGGACCTCTCCTACGAGCAGTACTTC. Its translation: CASSRGQDLSYEQYF.

V gene TRBV2 combines with J gene TRBJ1-5; no firm D call. Germline V gene data show CDR1 as SNHLY and CDR2 as FYNNEI. Trimming shortened V by 2 bases and J by 5 bases, and 7 bases separated the two germline ends. The CDR3 contains 13 residues. The CDR3 region has the DNA TGTGCCAGCAGTGAACATGCAGATCAGCCCCAGCATTTT. This translates into CASSEHADQPQHF. Full variable domain (outside the CDR3, taken from reference TRBV2 and TRBJ1-5): EPEVTQTPSHQVTQMGQEVILRCVPISNHLYFYWYRQILGQKVEFLVSFYNNEISEKSEIFDDQFSVERPDGSNFTLKIRSTKLEDSAMYFCASSEHADQPQHFGDGTRLSIL.

This chain links TRBV6-5 with TRBJ1-1; 10 bases are shared with TRBD1. The CDR3 is 14 residues long. J gave up 4 bases and V 9 bases, and 8 bases lay outside the gene matches. Germline values: CDR1 MNHEY, CDR2 SVGAGI. CDR3 sequence reads: CASRQGADLTEAFF. In nucleotides, the CDR3 is TGTGCCAGTCGACAGGGGGCGGACCTCACTGAAGCTTTCTTT.

This chain uses TRBV27 with TRBJ1-4; no clear D gene. CDR1 is MNHEY and CDR2 is SMNVEV in the germline V gene (reference sequence). The V and J ends lost 2 bases and 7 bases respectively, with 11 bases between them. The CDR3 sequence is 14 residues long. As DNA, the CDR3 is TGTGCCAGCAGTTTAACGGGATATGGTGAAAAACTGTTTTTT. As protein: CASSLTGYGEKLFF.

The rearrangement uses TRBV7-9 and TRBJ1-6, with 9 bases matching TRBD1. The CDR3 consists of 14 residues. The V segment lost 3 bases and the J segment 9 bases; nucleotides outside the gene matches: 3. Germline V gene sequence: CDR1 SEHNR, CDR2 FQNEAQ (reference sequence). The DNA of the CDR3 is TGTGCCAGCAGCTTGCCGGGACAGGGTTCACCCCTCCACTTT. This encodes CASSLPGQGSPLHF.

The chain employs TRBV12-3 or TRBV12-4 and TRBJ2-7, with D tentatively TRBD1 (5 bases). The CDR3 has 12 amino acids. Trimming removed 2 bases from V and 3 bases from J, with 5 bases in between. CDR3 amino acids: CASSLQGYEQYF. The CDR3 nucleotides are TGTGCCAGCAGTTTACAGGGCTACGAGCAGTACTTC.

The V call is TRBV24-1, the J call TRBJ2-7; tentative D call: TRBD1 (6 bases). This CDR3 comprises 12 residues. Trimming pared 4 bases from V and 9 bases from J, leaving 12 bases between. Germline-derived CDR1 and CDR2 are KGHDR and SFDVKD. Here the CDR3 DNA reads TGTGCCACCAGTGAGGAAACAGGGCCGCAGTACTTC. Translated: CATSEETGPQYF.

The rearrangement joins TRBV9 to TRBJ2-7; D is uncertain. CDR3 length: 15 residues. V was trimmed by 0 bases and J by 2 bases, leaving 12 bases between them. The germline gives CDR1 SGDLS, CDR2 YYNGEE. CDR3 DNA: TGTGCCAGCAGCGTAGATAGTGGTCCCCCCTACGAGCAGTACTTC. Its protein product is CASSVDSGPPYEQYF.

This sequence joins TRBV5-1 and TRBJ2-5; weak D call: TRBD1 (6 bases). This CDR3 is 15 amino acids long. Germline loops: CDR1 SGHRS, CDR2 YFSETQ. Deletions cut 1 base from V and 4 bases from J, with 14 bases between. The CDR3: CASSLPAQGVETQYF. CDR3 coding DNA: TGCGCCAGCAGCTTGCCGGCACAGGGAGTAGAGACCCAGTACTTC.

In this sample, this clone turned up a few times. This sequence joins TRBV19 and TRBJ1-2, with D maybe TRBD1 (6 bases). CDR1 LNHDA and CDR2 SQIVND come from the germline V gene (reference sequence). This CDR3 comprises 16 residues. V dropped 6 bases and J dropped 2 bases, with 19 bases sitting between them. CDR3 sequence reads: CASSKTPGQSNYGYTF. In nucleotides, the CDR3 is TGTGCCAGTAGCAAGACTCCGGGACAATCCAACTATGGCTACACCTTC.

The chain recombines TRBV5-1 with TRBJ2-7; perhaps TRBD2 as D (6 bases). In germline, CDR1 is SGHRS, CDR2 YFSETQ. This CDR3 has 14 residues. The ends were cut back, 1 base at V and 4 bases at J, with 12 bases in the middle. The CDR3 DNA follows: TGCGCCAGCAGCTTGATAAGCGGGCCGTACGAGCAGTACTTC. Amino acids: CASSLISGPYEQYF.

The chain joins TRBV5-4 to TRBJ2-5, with 10 bases fitting TRBD1. The CDR3 is 14 amino acids. V was clipped by 4 bases and J by 4 bases; unmatched bases: 4. From germline, CDR1 is SGHNT and CDR2 YYREEE (reference sequence). In DNA form, the CDR3 reads TGTGCCAGCAGCCGACAGGGGGCGAGAGAGACCCAGTACTTC. Its translation: CASSRQGARETQYF.

The chain uses TRBV5-1 and TRBJ1-3; no firm D call. The CDR3 has 16 amino acids. Trimming left V 0 bases short and J 0 bases short, with 10 bases between. Germline loops: CDR1 SGHRS, CDR2 YFSETQ. CDR3 in amino acids: CASSLDGRSSGNTIYF. CDR3 nucleotide sequence: TGCGCCAGCAGCTTGGATGGGAGAAGCTCTGGAAACACCATATATTTT.

This clone was counted between two and nine times. The chain combines TRBV11-2 with TRBJ2-7, with no clear D. The CDR3 is made up of 13 amino acids. Germline V gene lookup returns CDR1 SGHAT and CDR2 FQNNGV. Trimming pared 3 bases from V and 3 bases from J, leaving 9 bases between. CDR3 coding DNA: TGTGCCAGCAGCTTCGACATATTCTACGAGCAGTACTTC. This gives the protein CASSFDIFYEQYF.

This clone was detected only once. CDR3 residues: CADHALLGPPTYGYTF. The CDR3 DNA reads as TGTGCCGACCATGCCTTACTAGGTCCTCCGACCTATGGCTACACCTTC. The chain links TRBV7-2 to TRBJ1-2; no clear D. With 11 bases removed from V and 4 bases from J, the gap between germline ends came to 26 bases. The germline CDR1 and CDR2 sequences are SGHTA and FQGNSA. CDR3 length: 16 residues.

This clone was detected a few times. The chain has TRBV11-2 and TRBJ2-1; D possibly corresponds to TRBD2 (6 bases). Trimming left V 2 bases short and J 0 bases short, with 11 bases between. Germline V CDR1 and CDR2: SGHAT, FQNNGV. This CDR3 has 16 residues. CDR3 nucleotide sequence: TGTGCCAGCAGCTTAAATAGCGGTAGCTCCTACAATGAGCAGTTCTTC. Its translation: CASSLNSGSSYNEQFF.

The chain has TRBV6-2 or TRBV6-3 and TRBJ1-3; possible D gene TRBD1, 6 bases. The CDR3 extends over 16 amino acids. V lost 2 bases to trimming and J lost 0 bases, with 11 bases between them. Germline CDR1 and CDR2: MNHEY and SVGEGT. This CDR3 reads CASSYVSDSSGNTIYF. The CDR3 bases are TGTGCCAGCAGTTACGTTTCGGACAGCTCTGGAAACACCATATATTTT.

The J gene is TRBJ2-3, the V gene TRBV30; 7 nucleotides match TRBD1. The CDR3 sequence is 16 residues long. After removal of 3 bases from V and 2 bases from J, the junction contained 11 bases not matched to a gene. Germline assignment: CDR1 GTSNPN and CDR2 SVGIG (reference sequence). For the CDR3, the DNA is TGTGCCTGGAGCATCCGGGGACAGCTTCTCACAGATACGCAGTATTTT. This sequence encodes CAWSIRGQLLTDTQYF.

V usage is TRBV6-5 and J usage is TRBJ2-7; 8 bases are a match to TRBD2. V trimming: 5 bases; J trimming: 3 bases; junction bases outside the gene matches: 6. The CDR3 runs to 14 residues. CDR1 MNHEY and CDR2 SVGAGI come from the germline V gene. The CDR3 bases are TGTGCCAGCAGTAAAAATAGCGGGAACTACGAGCAGTACTTC. Protein sequence: CASSKNSGNYEQYF.

The chain carries TRBV5-4 and TRBJ2-1; 9 bases match TRBD1. CDR1 is SGHNT and CDR2 is YYREEE in the germline V gene (reference sequence). CDR3 length equals 16 residues. V trimming: 6 bases; J trimming: 4 bases; junction bases outside the gene matches: 11. The CDR3 DNA reads TGTGCCAGCAACTGGGATCGGGACAGGGCTTACAATGAGCAGTTCTTC. Its translation is CASNWDRDRAYNEQFF.